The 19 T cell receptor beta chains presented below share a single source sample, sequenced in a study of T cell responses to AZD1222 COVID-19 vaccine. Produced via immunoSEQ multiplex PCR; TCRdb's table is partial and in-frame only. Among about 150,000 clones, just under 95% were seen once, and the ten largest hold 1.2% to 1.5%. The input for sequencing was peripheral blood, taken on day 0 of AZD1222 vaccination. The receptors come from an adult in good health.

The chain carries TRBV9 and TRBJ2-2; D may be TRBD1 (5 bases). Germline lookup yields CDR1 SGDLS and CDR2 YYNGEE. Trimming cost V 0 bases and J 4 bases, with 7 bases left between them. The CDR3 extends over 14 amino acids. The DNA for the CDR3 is TGTGCCAGCAGCGTAGGACAGTCCACCGGGGAGCTGTTTTTT. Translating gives CASSVGQSTGELFF.

The CDR3 region is CASTNWDRAGTYGYTF. CDR3 sequence (DNA): TGTGCCAGCACTAATTGGGACCGGGCAGGCACTTATGGCTACACCTTC. This chain joins TRBV5-4 and TRBJ1-2, with a tentative D call TRBD1 (5 bases). Deletions cut 6 bases from V and 5 bases from J, with 23 bases between. The CDR3 has 16 residues. Per the germline V gene, CDR1 is SGHNT and CDR2 is YYREEE (reference sequence).

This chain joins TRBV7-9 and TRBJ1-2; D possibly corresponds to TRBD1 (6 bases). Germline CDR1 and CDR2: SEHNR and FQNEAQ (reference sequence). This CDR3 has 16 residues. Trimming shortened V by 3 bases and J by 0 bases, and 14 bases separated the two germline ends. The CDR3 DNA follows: TGTGCCAGCAGCTTCACGACAGGACCCACTAACTATGGCTACACCTTC. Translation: CASSFTTGPTNYGYTF.

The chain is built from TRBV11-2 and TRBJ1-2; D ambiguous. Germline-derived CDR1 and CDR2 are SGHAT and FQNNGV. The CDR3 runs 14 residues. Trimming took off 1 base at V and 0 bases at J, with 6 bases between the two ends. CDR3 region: CASSLGTANYGYTF. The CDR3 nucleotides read TGTGCCAGCAGCTTAGGAACCGCTAACTATGGCTACACCTTC.

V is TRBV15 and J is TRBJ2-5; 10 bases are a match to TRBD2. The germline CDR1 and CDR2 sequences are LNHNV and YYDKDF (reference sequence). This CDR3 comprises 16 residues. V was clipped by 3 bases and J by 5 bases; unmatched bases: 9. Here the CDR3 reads CATSRSSGGLWETQYF. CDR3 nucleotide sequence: TGTGCCACCAGCAGGAGTAGCGGGGGGCTCTGGGAGACCCAGTACTTC.

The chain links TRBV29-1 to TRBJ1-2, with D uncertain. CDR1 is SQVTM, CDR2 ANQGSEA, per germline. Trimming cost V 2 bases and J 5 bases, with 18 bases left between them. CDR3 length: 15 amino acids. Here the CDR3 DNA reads TGCAGCGTTGAATCGGGCCACGGCGGACCTTATGGCTACACCTTC. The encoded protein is CSVESGHGGPYGYTF.

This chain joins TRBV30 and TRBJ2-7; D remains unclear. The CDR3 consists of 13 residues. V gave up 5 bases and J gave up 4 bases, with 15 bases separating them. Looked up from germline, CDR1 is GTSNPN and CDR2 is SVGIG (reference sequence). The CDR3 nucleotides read TGTGCCTGGGGCTACGTCATGGGGTACGAGCAGTACTTC. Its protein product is CAWGYVMGYEQYF.

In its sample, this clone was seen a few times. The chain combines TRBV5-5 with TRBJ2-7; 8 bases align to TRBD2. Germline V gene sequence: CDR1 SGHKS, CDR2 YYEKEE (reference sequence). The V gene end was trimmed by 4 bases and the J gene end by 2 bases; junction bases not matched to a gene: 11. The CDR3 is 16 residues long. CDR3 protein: CASSPGGTYLTYEQYF. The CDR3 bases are TGTGCCAGCAGCCCGGGGGGGACTTACCTTACCTACGAGCAGTACTTC.

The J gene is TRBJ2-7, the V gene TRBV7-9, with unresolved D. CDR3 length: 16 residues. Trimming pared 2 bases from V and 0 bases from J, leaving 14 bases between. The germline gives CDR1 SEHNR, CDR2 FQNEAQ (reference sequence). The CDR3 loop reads CASSLKKGASSYEQYF. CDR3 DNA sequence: TGTGCCAGCAGCTTAAAAAAGGGCGCCAGCTCCTACGAGCAGTACTTC.

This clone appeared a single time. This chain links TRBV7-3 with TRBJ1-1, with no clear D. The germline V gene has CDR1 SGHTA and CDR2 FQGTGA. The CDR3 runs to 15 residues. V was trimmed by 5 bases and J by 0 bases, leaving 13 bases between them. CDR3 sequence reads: CASSLAREMNTEAFF. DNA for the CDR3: TGTGCCAGCAGCCTAGCTAGGGAGATGAACACTGAAGCTTTCTTT.

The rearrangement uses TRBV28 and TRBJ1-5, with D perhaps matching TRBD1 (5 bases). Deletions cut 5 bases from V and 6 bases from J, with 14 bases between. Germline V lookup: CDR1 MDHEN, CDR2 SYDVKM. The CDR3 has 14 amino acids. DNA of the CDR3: TGTGCCAGCAGTCGGGGGAGAGGGGCTCAGCCCCAGCATTTT. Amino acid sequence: CASSRGRGAQPQHF.

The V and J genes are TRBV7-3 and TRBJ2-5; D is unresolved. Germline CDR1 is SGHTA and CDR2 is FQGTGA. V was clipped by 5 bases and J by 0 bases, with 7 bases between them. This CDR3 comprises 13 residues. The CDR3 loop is CASSPQYQETQYF. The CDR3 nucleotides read TGTGCCAGCAGCCCCCAGTACCAAGAGACCCAGTACTTC.

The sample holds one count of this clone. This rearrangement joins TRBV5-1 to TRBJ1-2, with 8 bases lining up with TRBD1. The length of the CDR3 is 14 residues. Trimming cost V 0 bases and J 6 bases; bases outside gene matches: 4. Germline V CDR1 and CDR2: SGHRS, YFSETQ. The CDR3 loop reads CASSLGGQVNGYTF. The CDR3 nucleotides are TGCGCCAGCAGCTTGGGGGGACAGGTGAATGGCTACACCTTC.

CDR3 residues: CASSLDRVATEAFF. CDR3 bases: TGTGCCAGCAGCTTGGACAGGGTGGCCACTGAAGCTTTCTTT. J is TRBJ1-1 and V is TRBV11-2; TRBD1 agrees at 8 bases. J gave up 4 bases and V 3 bases, and 4 bases lay outside the gene matches. Per germline, CDR1 SGHAT and CDR2 FQNNGV. The length of the CDR3 is 14 residues. Supplemented by reference TRBV11-2 and TRBJ1-1, the full variable domain reads EAGVAQSPRYKIIEKRQSVAFWCNPISGHATLYWYQQILGQGPKLLIQFQNNGVVDDSQLPKDRFSAERLKGVDSTLKIQPAKLEDSAVYLCASSLDRVATEAFFGQGTRLTVV.

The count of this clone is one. CDR3 nucleotide sequence: TGTGCCAGCAGCCAAGATACGACGGGGAATAATTCACCCCTCCACTTT. It is translated as CASSQDTTGNNSPLHF. V usage is TRBV4-2 and J usage is TRBJ1-6; no clear D gene. The CDR3 is 16 amino acids. V was pared by 0 bases and J by 5 bases, with 11 bases between. CDR1 and CDR2 (germline): LGHNA, YNFKEQ.

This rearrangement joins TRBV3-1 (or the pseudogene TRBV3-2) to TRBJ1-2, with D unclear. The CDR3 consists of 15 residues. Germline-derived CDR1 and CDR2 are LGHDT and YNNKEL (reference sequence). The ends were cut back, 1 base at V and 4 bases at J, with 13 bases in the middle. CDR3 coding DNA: TGTGCCAGCAGCCAAGCCATGCAGAGCGCCTATGGCTACACCTTC. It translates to CASSQAMQSAYGYTF.

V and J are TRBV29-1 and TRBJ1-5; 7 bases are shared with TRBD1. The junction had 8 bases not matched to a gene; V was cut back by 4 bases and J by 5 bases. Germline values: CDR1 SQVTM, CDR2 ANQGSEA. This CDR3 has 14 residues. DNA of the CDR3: TGCAGCGTTGCTCCAGGGGGGCTCGATCAGCCCCAGCATTTT. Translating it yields CSVAPGGLDQPQHF.

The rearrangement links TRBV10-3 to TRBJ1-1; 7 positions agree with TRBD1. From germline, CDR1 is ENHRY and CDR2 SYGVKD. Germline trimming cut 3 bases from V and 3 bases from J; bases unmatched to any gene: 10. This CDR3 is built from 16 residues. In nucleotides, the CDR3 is TGTGCCATCAGTGATGGTCCGACAGGGAGCTACACTGAAGCTTTCTTT. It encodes CAISDGPTGSYTEAFF.

The CDR3, as DNA: TGCGCCAGCAGCCAAGATCCCGCGGGGGAAGCTTTCTTT. It codes for CASSQDPAGEAFF. V usage is TRBV4-1 and J usage is TRBJ1-1; D unclear. The ends were cut back, 0 bases at V and 8 bases at J, with 10 bases in the middle. This CDR3 region has 13 residues. Germline CDR1 reads MGHRA; CDR2 reads YSYEKL.